The next 4 T cell receptor beta chains were all read from a single sample in a study of blood T cells in healthy people across ages. Then a second PCR, running roughly 7 to 12 cycles, was carried out with a sample-barcoded 5' primer and a J-beta primer mix. TCRdb independently ran MiXCR on the 5' RACE reads; one entry per CDR3 protein. Among roughly 1,500,000 distinct CDR3 sequences listed, 42% were seen once. The sequencing sample was made of blood. The receptors derive from a young woman in good health.

V and J are TRBV3-1 and TRBJ2-7; a possible D gene is TRBD1 (6 bases). Germline CDR1 LGHDT, CDR2 YNNKEL (reference sequence). This CDR3 is built from 21 residues. Trimming stripped 0 bases from V and 4 bases from J, with 31 bases between. The CDR3 nucleotides are TGTGCCAGCAGCCAAGAATGGGGGCGCGGACCAGGGCGCCCACGCGTATACGAGCAGTACTTC. Amino acid sequence: CASSQEWGRGPGRPRVYEQYF.

The chain has TRBV24-1 and TRBJ1-5; no firm D call. This CDR3 comprises 13 residues. CDR1 KGHDR and CDR2 SFDVKD come from the germline V gene. Between the trimmed V and J ends, which lost 5 bases and 7 bases, there was a span of 11 bases. Here the CDR3 DNA reads TGTGCCACCAGTGCCTCTGGTCGGCAGCCCCAGCATTTT. This gives the protein CATSASGRQPQHF.

This clonotype was seen a handful of times. CDR3 protein: CASRDVRNEQFF. The CDR3 nucleotides read TGCGCCAGCAGGGACGTAAGGAATGAGCAGTTCTTC. The chain combines TRBV4-1 with TRBJ2-1; D unresolved. The germline V and J ends were trimmed by 6 bases and 7 bases, with 10 bases remaining between them. This CDR3 spans 12 amino acids. The germline V gene encodes CDR1 MGHRA and CDR2 YSYEKL.

The chain couples TRBV5-6 to TRBJ1-4; D unclear. Per the germline V gene, CDR1 is SGHDT and CDR2 is YYEEEE. With 2 bases removed from V and 5 bases from J, the gap between germline ends came to 10 bases. This CDR3 region has 14 residues. CDR3 in DNA: TGTGCCAGCAGCTTCCCCACGATAAATGAAAAACTGTTTTTT. This encodes CASSFPTINEKLFF. The entire variable domain, with the rest obtained from reference TRBV5-6 and TRBJ1-4, is as follows: DAGVTQSPTHLIKTRGQQVTLRCSPKSGHDTVSWYQQALGQGPQFIFQYYEEEERQRGNFPDRFSGHQFPNYSSELNVNALLLGDSALYLCASSFPTINEKLFFGSGTQLSVL.